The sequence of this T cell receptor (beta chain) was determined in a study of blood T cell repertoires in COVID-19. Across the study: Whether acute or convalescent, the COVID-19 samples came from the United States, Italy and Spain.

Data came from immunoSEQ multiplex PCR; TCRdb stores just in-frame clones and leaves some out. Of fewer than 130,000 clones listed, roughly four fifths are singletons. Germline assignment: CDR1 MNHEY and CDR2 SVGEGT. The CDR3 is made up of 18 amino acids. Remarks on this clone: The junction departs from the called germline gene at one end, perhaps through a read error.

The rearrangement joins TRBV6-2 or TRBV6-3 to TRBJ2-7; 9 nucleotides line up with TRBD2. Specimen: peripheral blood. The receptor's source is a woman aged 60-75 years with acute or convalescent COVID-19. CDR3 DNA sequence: TGTGCCAGCAGCTATTTATCCGGGACTAGCCTGCCGAGCTACGAGCATTACTTC. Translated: CASSYLSGTSLPSYEHYF.